These T cell receptor beta chains were read from a single sample in a study of human T cells and chemical hapten exposure. One entry per CDR3 protein results from TCRdb running MiXCR on the RACE reads. The sample records some 120,000 distinct CDR3 sequences, about an eighth being singletons. This sample comprised whole blood, obtained in connection with sensitization to the hapten diphenylcyclopropenone (DPC). These receptors originate from a woman aged 45-60 years with alopecia areata. Some clones in this sample may be carry-over from other donors' samples. Both conserved end residues are part of each CDR3. The D gene is left open where the match is weak.

D gene: NA; CDR3 length: 15; V gene: TRBV24-1; CDR3 protein: CATSDWSSFYNEQFF
D gene: TRBD1; CDR3 length: 14; V gene: TRBV28; CDR3 protein: CASSATGERSPLHF
D gene: TRBD1; CDR3 length: 13; V gene: TRBV7-7; CDR3 protein: CASSLGTGTEQYF
D gene: TRBD1; CDR3 length: 14; V gene: TRBV6-5; CDR3 protein: CASTYRTGVSEQFF
D gene: NA; CDR3 length: 13; V gene: TRBV10-1; CDR3 protein: CASNRDRNTEAFF
D gene: NA; CDR3 length: 13; V gene: TRBV27; CDR3 protein: CASSFGRSGEQYF
D gene: NA; CDR3 length: 12; V gene: TRBV7-2; CDR3 protein: CASRSVGNAQYF
D gene: TRBD2; CDR3 length: 17; V gene: TRBV6-1; CDR3 protein: CASSSGTSETGTDTQYF
D gene: NA; CDR3 length: 16; V gene: TRBV28; CDR3 protein: CASSSQGGGGNQPQHF
D gene: NA; CDR3 length: 12; V gene: TRBV28; CDR3 protein: CASGPANEKLFF
D gene: NA; CDR3 length: 15; V gene: TRBV4-1; CDR3 protein: CASSQDIGMNTEAFF